The source of this T cell receptor (beta chain) is a study of identical twins. Only a few counts were recorded for this clonotype. TCRdb recomputed calls from the 5' RACE reads with MiXCR, one row per CDR3 protein. The sample includes approximately 550,000 distinct CDR3 sequences, around 24% of them seen just once. Per germline, CDR1 SGHKS and CDR2 YYEKEE (reference sequence). Trimming removed 2 bases at V and 2 bases at J, with 11 bases between. The CDR3 has 15 amino acids. Separately, the same data were catalogued under a study of yellow fever vaccine responses in identical twins.

Input material: CD4+ T cells sorted from blood. The chain combines TRBV5-5 with TRBJ2-1; weak D call: TRBD1 (6 bases). The source of this sequence is a young woman in good health. The CDR3 here is CASSFGTPTYNEQFF. For the CDR3, the DNA is TGTGCCAGCAGCTTTGGGACACCAACCTACAATGAGCAGTTCTTC.